A selection of T cell receptor beta chains follows, all from one sample in a study of blood T cell repertoires in COVID-19. This table comes from immunoSEQ multiplex PCR, and its TCRdb copy is limited to in-frame clones, with some not included. Of 110,000 or so clones in the sample, 87% were seen once. Specimen: peripheral blood. These receptors originate from a human donor in a cohort sampled during active COVID-19. The CDR3 runs from the conserved cysteine through the conserved F or W. A D gene is named only where the DNA matches it firmly. The size entry is marked missing in some rows and otherwise reads once, few, many or a size class.

d_gene: TRBD2; abundance: .; v_gene: TRBV5-1; j_gene: TRBJ2-5; CDR3aa: CASSLGTSGRVETQYF; CDR3nt: TGCGCCAGCAGCTTGGGGACTAGCGGGAGAGTCGAGACCCAGTACTTC
d_gene: .; abundance: .; v_gene: TRBV5-6; j_gene: TRBJ2-7; CDR3aa: CASSLVTGSLHSYEQYF; CDR3nt: TGTGCCAGCAGCTTGGTAACAGGGTCCCTCCACTCCTACGAGCAGTACTTC
d_gene: TRBD2; abundance: .; v_gene: TRBV2; j_gene: TRBJ2-7; CDR3aa: CASKESGSGHEQYF; CDR3nt: TGTGCCAGCAAGGAGAGCGGGAGTGGCCACGAGCAGTACTTC
d_gene: TRBD2; abundance: few; v_gene: TRBV27; j_gene: TRBJ2-1; CDR3aa: CASSTRLAGPYNEQFF; CDR3nt: TGTGCCAGCAGTACGCGACTAGCGGGGCCCTACAATGAGCAGTTCTTC
d_gene: .; abundance: .; v_gene: TRBV19; j_gene: TRBJ1-4; CDR3aa: CASRARGNATTNEKLFF; CDR3nt: TGTGCCAGTAGGGCAAGGGGGAACGCTACAACTAATGAAAAACTGTTTTTT
d_gene: .; abundance: .; v_gene: TRBV6-5; j_gene: TRBJ2-7; CDR3aa: CASSRRAGSYEQYF; CDR3nt: TGTGCCAGCTCCAGGAGGGCGGGTTCCTACGAGCAGTACTTC
d_gene: .; abundance: few; v_gene: TRBV19; j_gene: TRBJ1-2; CDR3aa: CASSIAGYGYTF; CDR3nt: TGTGCCAGTAGTATAGCAGGGTATGGCTACACCTTC
d_gene: TRBD2; abundance: few; v_gene: TRBV6-5; j_gene: TRBJ2-7; CDR3aa: CASRWGASGSYEQYF; CDR3nt: TGTGCCAGCAGGTGGGGGGCTAGCGGGAGCTACGAGCAGTACTTC
d_gene: TRBD1; abundance: .; v_gene: TRBV10-3; j_gene: TRBJ1-1; CDR3aa: CAISEPGQGTTEAFF; CDR3nt: TGTGCCATCAGTGAGCCTGGACAGGGGACCACTGAAGCTTTCTTT
d_gene: .; abundance: .; v_gene: TRBV7-2; j_gene: TRBJ1-5; CDR3aa: CASSFTGYNQPQHF; CDR3nt: TGTGCCAGCAGCTTTACAGGTTATAATCAGCCCCAGCATTTT
d_gene: .; abundance: .; v_gene: TRBV11-2; j_gene: TRBJ2-2; CDR3aa: CASSSLGGAIGELFF; CDR3nt: TGTGCCAGCAGCTCTTTAGGGGGGGCGATAGGGGAGCTGTTTTTT
d_gene: TRBD1; abundance: .; v_gene: TRBV5-1; j_gene: TRBJ1-5; CDR3aa: CASSLMTGGNQPQHF; CDR3nt: TGCGCCAGCAGCTTGATGACAGGGGGCAATCAGCCCCAGCATTTT
d_gene: TRBD1; abundance: .; v_gene: TRBV6-1; j_gene: TRBJ1-2; CDR3aa: CASSASTGANYGYTF; CDR3nt: TGTGCCAGCAGTGCGTCGACAGGGGCCAACTATGGCTACACCTTC
d_gene: TRBD1; abundance: .; v_gene: TRBV11-3; j_gene: TRBJ2-7; CDR3aa: CASRGQGWSEQYF; CDR3nt: TGTGCCAGCAGAGGACAGGGTTGGAGCGAGCAGTACTTC
d_gene: TRBD1; abundance: .; v_gene: TRBV5-1; j_gene: TRBJ2-3; CDR3aa: CASSLEGQGYTDTQYF; CDR3nt: TGCGCCAGCAGCCTGGAGGGACAGGGGTACACAGATACGCAGTATTTT
d_gene: .; abundance: .; v_gene: TRBV5-6; j_gene: TRBJ1-3; CDR3aa: CASSTQGPFSGNTIYF; CDR3nt: TGTGCCAGCAGCACTCAGGGGCCTTTCTCTGGAAACACCATATATTTT
d_gene: .; abundance: .; v_gene: TRBV11-3; j_gene: TRBJ2-1; CDR3aa: CASSPEASELEQFF; CDR3nt: TGTGCCAGCAGCCCCGAGGCTAGCGAATTGGAGCAGTTCTTC
d_gene: .; abundance: .; v_gene: TRBV27; j_gene: TRBJ2-7; CDR3aa: CASSGNRAVSYEQYF; CDR3nt: TGTGCCAGCAGTGGTAACAGGGCCGTCAGCTACGAGCAGTACTTC